One sample yielded the 13 T cell receptor beta chains listed below, sequenced in a study of T cells after yellow fever vaccination. TCRdb processed the 5' RACE reads anew with MiXCR; each CDR3 protein has one entry. The top ten clones hold 14% to 15% of a sample with some 600,000 distinct CDR3 sequences, 12% of them seen once. The material was PBMCs, obtained on the day of the yellow fever booster vaccination. The source is a man aged 30-40 years who received the YFV17D yellow fever vaccine.

This clonotype turned up a few times. The J gene is TRBJ2-7, the V gene TRBV29-1, with 9 bases identical to TRBD1. This CDR3 comprises 14 residues. V gave up 7 bases and J gave up 3 bases; unmatched junction bases: 10. Germline V CDR1 and CDR2: SQVTM, ANQGSEA. The CDR3 DNA follows: TGCAGCGCCCTATCCGGGACAGGGTACTACGAGCAGTACTTC. Translation: CSALSGTGYYEQYF.

The chain is built from TRBV25-1 and TRBJ1-3; 7 positions agree with TRBD1. This CDR3 spans 15 amino acids. Germline values: CDR1 MGHDK, CDR2 SYGVNS. V dropped 7 bases and J dropped 2; count of bases not matched to a gene: 8. The CDR3 protein is CASNDRDPAGNTIYF. The CDR3 DNA reads TGTGCCAGCAACGACAGGGACCCCGCTGGAAACACCATATATTTT.

This clonotype has a handful of counts. The chain employs TRBV6-5 and TRBJ1-6; D may be TRBD1 (5 bases). The CDR3 is made up of 13 amino acids. Germline-derived CDR1 and CDR2 are MNHEY and SVGAGI. Trimming removed 4 bases at V and 5 bases at J, with 6 bases between. Here the CDR3 reads CASSLQDNSPLHF. The CDR3, as DNA: TGTGCCAGCAGTTTACAGGATAATTCACCCCTCCACTTT.

The CDR3 loop is CSVEELANYEQYF. The CDR3 DNA follows: TGCAGCGTTGAAGAGCTTGCCAACTACGAGCAGTACTTC. The chain links TRBV29-1 to TRBJ2-7; D uncertain. Germline-derived CDR1 and CDR2 are SQVTM and ANQGSEA. There are 13 residues in the CDR3. V lost 0 bases, J lost 3 bases, and 9 bases lay in between.

This sequence joins TRBV20-1 and TRBJ2-1; TRBD2 matches 8 bases. The CDR3 loop spans 16 amino acids. Germline V CDR1 and CDR2: DFQATT, SNEGSKA (reference sequence). The J segment lost 4 bases and the V segment lost 3 bases, leaving 11 bases of the junction unmatched. CDR3 sequence: CSARGSGTSYYNEQFF. The CDR3 DNA sequence: TGCAGTGCTAGGGGGTCCGGGACTAGTTATTACAATGAGCAGTTCTTC.

The chain combines TRBV30 with TRBJ1-1, with D hard to call. Germline loops: CDR1 GTSNPN, CDR2 SVGIG (reference sequence). V lost 5 bases and J 1 base, leaving 11 bases between the germline ends. There are 13 residues in the CDR3. The CDR3 nucleotides are TGTGCCTGGCAGTCGGTCGGGAACACTGAAGCTTTCTTT. Encoded protein: CAWQSVGNTEAFF. Using reference TRBV30 and TRBJ1-1 for the parts outside the CDR3, the full variable domain is SQTIHQWPATLVQPVGSPLSLECTVEGTSNPNLYWYRQAAGRGLQLLFYSVGIGQISSEVPQNLSASRPQDRQFILSSKKLLLSDSGFYLCAWQSVGNTEAFFGQGTRLTVV.

The CDR3 nucleotides read TGCAGTGCTAGAGATCTGGGTGGGAGAACCTACAATGAGCAGTTCTTC. Amino acid sequence: CSARDLGGRTYNEQFF. The chain recombines TRBV20-1 with TRBJ2-1; weak D call: TRBD2 (5 bases). The germline V and J ends were trimmed by 0 bases and 2 bases, with 14 bases remaining between them. The CDR3 consists of 16 residues. CDR1 and CDR2 from the germline V gene are DFQATT and SNEGSKA (reference sequence).

A few counts support this clonotype. The chain couples TRBV4-3 to TRBJ2-7; no reliable D call. This CDR3 has 15 residues. The germline CDR1 and CDR2 sequences are LGHNA and YSLEER. Trimming took off 0 bases at V and 3 bases at J, with 12 bases between the two ends. CDR3 protein: CASSQEETAHYEQYF. The CDR3 region has the DNA TGCGCCAGCAGCCAAGAGGAAACTGCCCACTACGAGCAGTACTTC.

The chain employs TRBV6-1 and TRBJ2-1, with D tentatively TRBD1 (5 bases). The CDR3 consists of 15 residues. The V gene's germline CDR1 is MNHNS and CDR2 SASEGT. The V end was cut by 5 bases, the J end by 4 bases, with 15 bases between. The CDR3 spells CASSKQAPEYNEQFF. The CDR3 DNA sequence: TGTGCCAGCAGTAAACAGGCGCCTGAGTACAATGAGCAGTTCTTC.

This clonotype was seen repeatedly, ten times or more. The V call is TRBV7-2, the J call TRBJ2-7; D not certain. There are 11 residues in the CDR3. Germline V gene data show CDR1 as SGHTA and CDR2 as FQGNSA. The ends were cut back, 5 bases at V and 5 bases at J, with 7 bases in the middle. CDR3 amino acids: CASSRVDEQYF. DNA for the CDR3: TGTGCCAGCAGCCGGGTGGACGAGCAGTACTTC.

The chain couples TRBV28 to TRBJ2-3; D possibly matches TRBD1 or TRBD2 (5 bases each). The length of the CDR3 is 16 residues. The V gene lost 5 bases and the J gene lost 5 bases, with 20 bases spanning the gap. From germline, CDR1 is MDHEN and CDR2 SYDVKM. CDR3 sequence: CASSQRDGAYGDTQYF. CDR3 bases: TGTGCCAGCAGTCAACGGGACGGAGCTTATGGAGATACGCAGTATTTT.

The V call is TRBV30, the J call TRBJ1-2; D is ambiguous. V lost 0 bases and J lost 0, with 11 bases in between. Germline V lookup: CDR1 GTSNPN, CDR2 SVGIG (reference sequence). This CDR3 is 15 amino acids long. CDR3 in amino acids: CAWSVAVTTNYGYTF. The CDR3 region has the DNA TGTGCCTGGAGTGTGGCAGTAACTACTAACTATGGCTACACCTTC.

This chain uses TRBV20-1 with TRBJ2-7, with D tentatively TRBD2 (6 bases). From germline, CDR1 is DFQATT and CDR2 SNEGSKA (reference sequence). V lost 3 bases and J lost 3, with 15 bases in between. The CDR3 has 14 amino acids. In DNA, the CDR3 is TGCAGTGCTAGGGGCACCACTAGCATCTACGAGCAGTACTTC. Residues: CSARGTTSIYEQYF.